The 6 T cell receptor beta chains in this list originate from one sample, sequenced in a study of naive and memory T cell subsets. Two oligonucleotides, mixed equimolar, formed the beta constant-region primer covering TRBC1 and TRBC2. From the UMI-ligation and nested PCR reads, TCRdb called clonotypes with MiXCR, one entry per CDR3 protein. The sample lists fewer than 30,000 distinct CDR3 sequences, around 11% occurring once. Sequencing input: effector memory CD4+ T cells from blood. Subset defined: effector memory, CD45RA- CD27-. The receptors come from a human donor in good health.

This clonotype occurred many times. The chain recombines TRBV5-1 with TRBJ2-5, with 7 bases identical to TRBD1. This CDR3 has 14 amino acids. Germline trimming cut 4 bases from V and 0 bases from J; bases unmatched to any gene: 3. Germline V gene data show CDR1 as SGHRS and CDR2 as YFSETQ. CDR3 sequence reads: CASSVTGYQETQYF. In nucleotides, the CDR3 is TGCGCCAGCAGCGTGACAGGGTACCAAGAGACCCAGTACTTC.

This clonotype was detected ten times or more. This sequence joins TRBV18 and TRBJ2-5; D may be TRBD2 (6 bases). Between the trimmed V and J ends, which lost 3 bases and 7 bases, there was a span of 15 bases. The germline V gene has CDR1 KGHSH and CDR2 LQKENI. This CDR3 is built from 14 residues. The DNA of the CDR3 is TGTGCCAGCTCACCGCCGGCGGGGCCGGGGACCCAGTACTTC. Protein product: CASSPPAGPGTQYF.

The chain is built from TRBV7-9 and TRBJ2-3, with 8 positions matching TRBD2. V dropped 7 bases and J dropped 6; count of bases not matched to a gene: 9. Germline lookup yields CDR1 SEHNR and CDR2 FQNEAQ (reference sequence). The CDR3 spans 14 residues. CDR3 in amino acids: CASIPRGARDTQYF. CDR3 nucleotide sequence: TGTGCCAGCATCCCGCGGGGGGCGCGTGATACGCAGTATTTT.

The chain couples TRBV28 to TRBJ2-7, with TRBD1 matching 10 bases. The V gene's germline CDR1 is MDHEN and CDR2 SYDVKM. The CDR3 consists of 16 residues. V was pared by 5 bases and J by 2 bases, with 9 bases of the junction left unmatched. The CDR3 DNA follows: TGTGCCAGCAGTCCGACAAGGGGACAGGGGACCTACGAGCAGTACTTC. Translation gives CASSPTRGQGTYEQYF.

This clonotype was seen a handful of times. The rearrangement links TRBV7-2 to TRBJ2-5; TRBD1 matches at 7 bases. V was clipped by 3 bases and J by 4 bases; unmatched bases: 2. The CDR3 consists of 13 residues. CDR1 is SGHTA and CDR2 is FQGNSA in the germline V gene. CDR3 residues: CASSFPGGETQYF. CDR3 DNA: TGTGCCAGCAGCTTCCCAGGGGGAGAGACCCAGTACTTC.

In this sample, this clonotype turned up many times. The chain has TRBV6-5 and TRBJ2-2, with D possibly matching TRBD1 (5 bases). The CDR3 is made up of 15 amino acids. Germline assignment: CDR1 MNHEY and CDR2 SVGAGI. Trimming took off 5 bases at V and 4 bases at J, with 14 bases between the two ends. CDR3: CASSTQGRVTGELFF. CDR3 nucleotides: TGTGCCAGCAGTACCCAGGGAAGGGTCACCGGGGAGCTGTTTTTT.